This is a list of T cell receptor beta chains from one sample in a study of CD8+CD57+ T cells in acquired aplastic anemia. TCRdb re-derived calls from the reads in MiXCR, one entry per CDR3 protein. The table records 55,000 to 80,000 distinct CDR3 sequences, approximately 54% of them present only once. Sequenced sample: sorted CD4+, CD8+, or CD8+CD57+ T cells (not recorded which) from PBMCs. These receptors originate from a human donor in good health, serving as a control. The CDR3 runs from the conserved cysteine through the conserved F or W. D genes are given only for firm matches. Clone size is given for some rows only: seen once, a few or many times, or a class if the clone is expanded.

v_call	d_call	clone_size	j_call	cdr3_aa	cdr3_nt
TRBV7-9	TRBD1	many	TRBJ1-3	CASSYVPTGAGNTIYF	TGTGCCAGCAGCTACGTACCGACAGGGGCTGGAAACACCATATATTTT
TRBV19	NA	NA	TRBJ1-2	CASTREGVYGYTF	TGTGCCTCTACCCGGGAAGGGGTCTACGGCTACACCTTC
TRBV29-1	NA	NA	TRBJ1-2	CSVDSEGYTF	TGCAGCGTTGACTCCGAGGGCTACACCTTC
TRBV2	TRBD1	NA	TRBJ2-3	CASRGTGLDTDTQYF	TGTGCCAGCAGAGGGACAGGGCTGGACACAGATACGCAGTATTTT
TRBV14	TRBD2	NA	TRBJ2-5	CASSQVTLAGAWRQETQYF	TGTGCCAGCAGCCAAGTAACACTAGCGGGGGCCTGGAGGCAAGAGACCCAGTACTTC
TRBV19	NA	NA	TRBJ2-2	CASSMGSGSEELFF	TGTGCCAGTAGTATGGGGAGCGGATCCGAGGAGCTGTTTTTT
TRBV7-8	TRBD1	NA	TRBJ1-5	CASSLRTGTGFFQPQHF	TGTGCCAGCAGCTTGCGCACCGGGACAGGGTTTTTTCAGCCCCAGCATTTT
TRBV6-5	TRBD1	NA	TRBJ1-3	CASSYADRGPGNTIYF	TGTGCCAGCAGTTACGCCGACAGGGGGCCTGGAAACACCATATATTTT
TRBV20-1	NA	many	TRBJ1-1	CSASLGTASTGAFF	TGCAGTGCTAGCCTCGGGACGGCCAGCACGGGAGCTTTCTTT
TRBV20-1	NA	NA	TRBJ1-2	CSATFFWGTDGYTF	TGCAGTGCTACATTTTTTTGGGGCACCGATGGCTACACCTTC
TRBV5-4	NA	many	TRBJ2-1	CASSLGRGDEQFF	TGTGCCAGCAGCTTGGGTAGAGGGGATGAGCAGTTCTTC
TRBV28	NA	few	TRBJ1-1	CASSALKTPNTEAFF	TGTGCCAGCAGCGCGCTCAAAACACCGAACACTGAAGCTTTCTTT
TRBV4-2	NA	many	TRBJ1-5	CASSHGARSNQPQHF	TGTGCCAGCAGCCACGGGGCCCGTAGCAATCAGCCCCAGCATTTT
TRBV11-3	TRBD1	NA	TRBJ2-7	CASLKGDRKIYERYF	TGTGCCAGTCTGAAGGGGGACAGAAAGATCTACGAGCGGTACTTC
TRBV7-9	TRBD1	once	TRBJ2-5	CASSPGTASQF	TGTGCCAGCAGCCCAGGGACAGCTTCTCAGTTC
TRBV7-3	TRBD1	once	TRBJ2-7	CASSATDRDEQYF	TGTGCCAGCAGCGCAACCGACAGGGACGAGCAGTACTTC
TRBV28	TRBD1	NA	TRBJ2-7	CAGGQGFEQYF	TGTGCCGGGGGACAGGGGTTCGAGCAGTACTTC
TRBV15	NA	NA	TRBJ1-4	CATSREQGWDEKLFF	TGTGCCACCAGCAGAGAACAGGGATGGGATGAAAAACTGTTTTTT
TRBV19	NA	many	TRBJ2-4	CASRGLDIAKNIQYF	TGTGCCAGTAGAGGCCTAGATATAGCCAAAAACATTCAGTACTTC
TRBV15	NA	NA	TRBJ2-7	CATSRSWGKYEQYF	TGTGCCACCAGCAGATCCTGGGGGAAGTACGAGCAGTACTTC
TRBV25-1	TRBD2	NA	TRBJ2-5	CASSEVTSEVTQYF	TGTGCCAGCAGTGAAGTTACTAGCGAAGTGACCCAGTACTTC
TRBV19	TRBD1	many	TRBJ1-5	CASTGQGYQPQHF	TGTGCCAGCACCGGACAGGGATATCAGCCCCAGCATTTT
TRBV9	TRBD1	NA	TRBJ2-1	CASSVTGQGANNEQFF	TGTGCCAGCAGCGTGACTGGACAGGGGGCTAACAATGAGCAGTTCTTC
TRBV20-1	NA	NA	TRBJ2-1	CSTRGGTHIVDEQFF	TGCAGTACTAGAGGAGGCACCCATATAGTGGATGAGCAGTTCTTC
TRBV2	NA	NA	TRBJ2-3	CASTLWADAQYF	TGTGCCAGCACCCTCTGGGCAGATGCGCAGTATTTT
TRBV7-8	NA	once	TRBJ1-6	CASSLGVGTRYNSPLHF	TGTGCCAGCAGCTTAGGGGTCGGGACGCGGTATAATTCACCCCTCCACTTT
TRBV10-3	TRBD1	NA	TRBJ2-1	CAISGGGGTGGYNEQFF	TGTGCCATCAGTGGGGGGGGAGGGACAGGGGGCTACAATGAGCAGTTCTTC
TRBV7-6	NA	NA	TRBJ2-7	CASSLGVGDSYEQYF	TGTGCCAGCAGCCTCGGGGTGGGGGACTCCTACGAGCAGTACTTC
TRBV10-2	TRBD1	few	TRBJ2-5	CASSGHHTGGQETQYF	TGCGCCAGCAGTGGACACCATACAGGGGGACAAGAGACCCAGTACTTC
TRBV15	NA	NA	TRBJ1-1	CATSRAGMGTEAFF	TGTGCCACCAGCAGAGCCGGGATGGGCACTGAAGCTTTCTTT
TRBV7-8	TRBD2	many	TRBJ2-1	CASSRELNNEQFF	TGTGCCAGCTCGCGGGAGCTCAACAATGAGCAGTTCTTC
TRBV7-2	NA	NA	TRBJ2-7	CASGKQGYEQYF	TGTGCCAGCGGAAAACAGGGCTACGAGCAGTACTTC
TRBV20-1	NA	many	TRBJ2-5	CSASKAPTTQYF	TGCAGTGCTAGTAAGGCCCCGACGACCCAGTACTTC
TRBV7-9	TRBD1	NA	TRBJ1-5	CASSQGTGDNQPQHF	TGTGCCAGCAGCCAAGGGACAGGGGACAATCAGCCCCAGCATTTT
TRBV9	TRBD1	many	TRBJ1-1	CASSSRDRVTGNTEAFF	TGTGCCAGCAGCTCAAGGGACAGGGTGACGGGGAACACTGAAGCTTTCTTT
TRBV7-2	NA	few	TRBJ2-2	CASSWQQVNTGELFF	TGTGCCAGCAGCTGGCAACAGGTGAACACCGGGGAGCTGTTTTTT
TRBV20-1	TRBD1	NA	TRBJ2-7	CSASKGQQGWTKEQYF	TGCAGTGCTAGTAAGGGACAACAGGGGTGGACGAAGGAGCAGTACTTC
TRBV7-2	TRBD2	NA	TRBJ2-7	CASSLIRGEYYEQYF	TGTGCCAGCAGCTTAATTCGGGGGGAGTACTACGAGCAGTACTTC
TRBV4-1	NA	few	TRBJ1-2	CASSQDQGLDYGYTF	TGCGCCAGCAGCCAGGATCAGGGGCTTGACTATGGCTACACCTTC
TRBV10-1	NA	NA	TRBJ1-1	CASSESRYTEAFF	TGCGCCAGCAGTGAGTCCAGATACACTGAAGCTTTCTTT
TRBV4-1	TRBD2	many	TRBJ2-3	CASSTEGAGGSTQYF	TGCGCCAGCAGCACCGAAGGGGCGGGAGGGTCTACGCAGTATTTT
TRBV7-6	TRBD1	medium-sized	TRBJ2-7	CASSLGTGYEQYF	TGTGCCAGCAGCTTAGGGACAGGGTACGAGCAGTACTTC
TRBV7-8	TRBD1	few	TRBJ1-2	CASSYGQGRGYGYTF	TGTGCCAGCAGCTACGGACAGGGGAGGGGCTATGGCTACACCTTC
TRBV19	TRBD2	once	TRBJ2-5	CASSNRPSTSGEETQYF	TGTGCCAGTAGCAATCGCCCCTCGACTAGCGGAGAAGAGACCCAGTACTTC
TRBV2	NA	NA	TRBJ2-5	CASGGPEETQYF	TGTGCCAGCGGAGGACCGGAAGAGACCCAGTACTTC
TRBV25-1	NA	NA	TRBJ2-3	CASSGHTSTDTQYF	TGTGCCAGCAGTGGGCACACGAGCACAGATACGCAGTATTTT
TRBV11-2	NA	few	TRBJ1-6	CASSLVGGENSPLHF	TGTGCCAGCAGCTTAGTTGGGGGGGAGAATTCACCCCTCCACTTT
TRBV29-1	NA	NA	TRBJ2-7	CSVRRGGPRDYEQYF	TGCAGCGTCCGTAGGGGAGGCCCGCGCGATTACGAGCAGTACTTC
TRBV4-1	NA	NA	TRBJ1-1	CASSQTGLAEAFF	TGCGCCAGCAGCCAAACAGGTCTGGCTGAAGCTTTCTTT
TRBV27	TRBD1	many	TRBJ1-2	CASMTGDRGYTF	TGTGCCAGTATGACAGGGGACCGTGGCTACACCTTC
TRBV2	NA	medium-sized	TRBJ1-2	CASPGKNYGYTF	TGTGCCAGTCCGGGGAAAAACTATGGCTACACCTTC
TRBV25-1	NA	NA	TRBJ2-7	CASSESGTIHYEQYF	TGTGCCAGCAGTGAATCCGGGACGATACACTACGAGCAGTACTTC
TRBV29-1	NA	NA	TRBJ2-7	CSAVRDTSYEQYF	TGCAGCGCCGTCCGGGACACGTCCTACGAGCAGTACTTC
TRBV4-1	NA	NA	TRBJ2-4	CASSQAGLAKNIQYF	TGCGCCAGCAGCCAGGCGGGGCTAGCCAAAAACATTCAGTACTTC
TRBV19	NA	NA	TRBJ1-1	CASSIAGQRDAEAFF	TGTGCCAGTAGTATCGCAGGGCAGAGGGACGCTGAAGCTTTCTTT
TRBV19	NA	NA	TRBJ2-3	CASRASSTDTQYF	TGTGCCAGTAGGGCTAGCTCCACAGATACGCAGTATTTT
TRBV27	NA	many	TRBJ1-4	CASSFGTDEKLFF	TGTGCCAGCAGTTTCGGGACGGATGAAAAACTGTTTTTT
TRBV7-9	TRBD2	many	TRBJ2-1	CASSPGGLAGVNEQFF	TGTGCCAGCAGCCCAGGCGGACTAGCGGGGGTAAATGAGCAGTTCTTC
TRBV5-1	TRBD1	NA	TRBJ1-2	CASSLSGTGAYDGYTF	TGCGCCAGCAGCTTGTCAGGGACAGGGGCTTACGATGGCTACACCTTC